This TCR beta chain was observed in a study of blood T cell repertoires in COVID-19. For the study at large: Samples representing acute and convalescent COVID-19 were sourced from the United States, Italy and Spain. Nucleic acid was either cDNA or gDNA, and it came from T cells, B-cell-depleted T cells, or PBMCs.

This clone appeared a single time. In the source study's methods: Estimation of nucleated cell counts was performed using reference gene primer amplification. The protocol was immunoSEQ multiplex PCR, while the TCRdb copy is restricted to in-frame clones and leaves out a portion. For V, J and clone size, that table is used; D and trimming come from the DNA. The sample contains 310,000 or so clones, about nine tenths of which appear only once. Trimming took 1 base from V and 4 from J, leaving 13 bases between them. This CDR3 contains 15 residues. Germline CDR1 and CDR2: MDHEN and SYDVKM. Sequencing was carried out using peripheral blood. The rearrangement uses TRBV28 and TRBJ1-2, with D unclear. The clonotype originates from a woman in her forties or fifties who had recovered from COVID-19. The CDR3 nucleotides read TGTGCCAGCAGTTTATACTCCGGAGACTTCTATGGCTACACCTTC. As protein: CASSLYSGDFYGYTF.